This entry features one TCR beta chain sequence. Its antigen remains unidentified. This sample is drawn from a study of T cells in narcolepsy. Study-wide context: Healthy controls were enrolled alongside patients with narcolepsy type 1 or type 2.

Deletions cut 5 bases from V and 8 bases from J, with 21 bases between. The CDR3 has 16 amino acids. The germline V gene encodes CDR1 SGHTA and CDR2 FQGTGA. Repertoires were generated with immunoSEQ multiplex PCR, while TCRdb's copy carries only in-frame clones and drops some. The table records about 32,000 clones, about 85% of them present only once. Study conclusions and caveats: Comparing one patient's CSF and blood CD4+ clonotypes highlighted HCRT- and TRIB2-specific autoreactive clonotypes. Healthy controls reportedly lacked the autoreactive clonotypes serially found in patients' blood.

The TCR originated in a human donor with narcolepsy. The chain joins TRBV7-3 to TRBJ2-2; TRBD2 is a possible D gene (6 bases). Sequencing was carried out using CD45RA- memory CD4+ T cells from PBMCs. The CDR3 loop reads CASSLMGGPREGELFF. The CDR3 coding sequence is TGTGCCAGCAGCCTCATGGGAGGCCCACGGGAAGGGGAGCTGTTTTTT. The full variable domain, rest sourced from reference TRBV7-3 and TRBJ2-2, is GAGVSQTPSNKVTEKGKYVELRCDPISGHTALYWYRQSLGQGPEFLIYFQGTGAADDSGLPNDRFFAVRPEGSVSTLKIQRTERGDSAVYLCASSLMGGPREGELFFGEGSRLTVL.